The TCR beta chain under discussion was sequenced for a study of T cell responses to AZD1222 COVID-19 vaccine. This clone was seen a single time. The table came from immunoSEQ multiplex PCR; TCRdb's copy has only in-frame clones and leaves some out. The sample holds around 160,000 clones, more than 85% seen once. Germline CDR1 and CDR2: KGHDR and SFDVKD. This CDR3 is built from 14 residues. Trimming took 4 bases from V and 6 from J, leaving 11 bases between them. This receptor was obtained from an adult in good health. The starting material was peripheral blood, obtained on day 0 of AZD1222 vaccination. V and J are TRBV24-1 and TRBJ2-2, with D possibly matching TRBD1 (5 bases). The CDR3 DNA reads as TGTGCCACCAGTGACGCAGGGCTGGCCGGGGAGCTGTTTTTT. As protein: CATSDAGLAGELFF.